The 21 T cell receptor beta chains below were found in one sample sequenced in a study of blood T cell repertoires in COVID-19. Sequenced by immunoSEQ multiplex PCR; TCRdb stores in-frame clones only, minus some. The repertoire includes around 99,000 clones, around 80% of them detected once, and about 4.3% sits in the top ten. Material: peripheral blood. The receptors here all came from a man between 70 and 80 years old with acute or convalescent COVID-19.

The CDR3: CASSLGLDSRLNNEQFF. For the CDR3, the DNA is TGCGCCAGCAGCTTGGGATTGGACTCGCGACTTAACAATGAGCAGTTCTTC. V usage is TRBV5-1 and J usage is TRBJ2-1; possibly TRBD2 for D (5 bases). Per germline, CDR1 SGHRS and CDR2 YFSETQ. The CDR3 is 17 residues long. V lost 0 bases and J lost 5, with 18 bases in between.

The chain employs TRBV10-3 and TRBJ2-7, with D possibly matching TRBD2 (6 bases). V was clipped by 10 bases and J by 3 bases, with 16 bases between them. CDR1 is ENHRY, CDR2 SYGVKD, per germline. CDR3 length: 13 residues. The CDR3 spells CATMGVEGYEQYF. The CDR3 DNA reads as TGTGCCACCATGGGGGTGGAGGGCTACGAGCAGTACTTC.

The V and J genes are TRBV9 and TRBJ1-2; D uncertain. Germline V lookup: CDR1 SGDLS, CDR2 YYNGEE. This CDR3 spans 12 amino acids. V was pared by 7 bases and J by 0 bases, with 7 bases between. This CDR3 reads CASEGANYGYTF. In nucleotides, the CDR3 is TGTGCCAGCGAAGGAGCTAACTATGGCTACACCTTC.

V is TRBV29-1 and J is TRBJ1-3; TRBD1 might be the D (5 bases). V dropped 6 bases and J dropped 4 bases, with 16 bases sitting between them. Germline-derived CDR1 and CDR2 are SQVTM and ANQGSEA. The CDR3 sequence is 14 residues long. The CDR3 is CSVGLTAGGNTIYF. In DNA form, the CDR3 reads TGCAGCGTGGGGCTAACGGCCGGAGGAAACACCATATATTTT. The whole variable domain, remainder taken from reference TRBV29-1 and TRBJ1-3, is SAVISQKPSRDICQRGTSLTIQCQVDSQVTMMFWYRQQPGQSLTLIATANQGSEATYESGFVIDKFPISRPNLTFSTLTVSNMSPEDSSIYLCSVGLTAGGNTIYFGEGSWLTVV.

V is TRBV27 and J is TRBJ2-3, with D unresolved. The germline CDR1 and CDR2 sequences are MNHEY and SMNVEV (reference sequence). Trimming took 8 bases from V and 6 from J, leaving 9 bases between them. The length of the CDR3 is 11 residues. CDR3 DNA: TGTGCCAGCGCGGAAAGGGATACGCAGTATTTT. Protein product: CASAERDTQYF.

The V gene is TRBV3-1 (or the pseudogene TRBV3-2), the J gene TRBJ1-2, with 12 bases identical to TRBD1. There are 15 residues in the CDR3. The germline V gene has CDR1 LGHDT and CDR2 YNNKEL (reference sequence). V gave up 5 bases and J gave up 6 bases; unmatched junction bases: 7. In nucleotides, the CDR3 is TGTGCCAGCAGCACACCGGGACAGGGGGCCGATGGCTACACCTTC. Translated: CASSTPGQGADGYTF.

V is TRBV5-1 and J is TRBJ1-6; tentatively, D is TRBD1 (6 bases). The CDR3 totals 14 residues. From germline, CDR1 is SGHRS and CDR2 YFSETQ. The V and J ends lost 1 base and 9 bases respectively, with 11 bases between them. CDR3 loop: CASSLWTEGSPLHF. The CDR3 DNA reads TGCGCCAGCAGCTTGTGGACAGAAGGTTCACCCCTCCACTTT.

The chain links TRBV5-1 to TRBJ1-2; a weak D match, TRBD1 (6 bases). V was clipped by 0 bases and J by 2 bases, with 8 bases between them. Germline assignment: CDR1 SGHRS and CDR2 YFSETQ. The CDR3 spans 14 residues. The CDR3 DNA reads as TGCGCCAGCAGCTTGGACAGGGCCAACTATGGCTACACCTTC. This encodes CASSLDRANYGYTF.

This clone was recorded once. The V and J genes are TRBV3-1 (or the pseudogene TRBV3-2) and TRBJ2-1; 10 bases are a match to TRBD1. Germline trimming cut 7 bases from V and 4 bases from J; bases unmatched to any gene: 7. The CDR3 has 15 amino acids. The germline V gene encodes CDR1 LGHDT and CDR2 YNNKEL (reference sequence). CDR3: CASTRGTGEYNEQFF. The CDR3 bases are TGTGCCAGCACCCGAGGGACAGGGGAATACAATGAGCAGTTCTTC.

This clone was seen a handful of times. In nucleotides, the CDR3 is TGTGCCAGCAGCTTAGGGGGCAATATGCACACTGAAGCTTTCTTT. Translation: CASSLGGNMHTEAFF. This sequence joins TRBV5-4 and TRBJ1-1; TRBD1 matches 7 bases. Germline values: CDR1 SGHNT, CDR2 YYREEE (reference sequence). The CDR3 extends over 15 amino acids. V dropped 2 bases and J dropped 3; count of bases not matched to a gene: 7. Full variable domain (outside the CDR3, taken from reference TRBV5-4 and TRBJ1-1): ETGVTQSPTHLIKTRGQQVTLRCSSQSGHNTVSWYQQALGQGPQFIFQYYREEENGRGNFPPRFSGLQFPNYSSELNVNALELDDSALYLCASSLGGNMHTEAFFGQGTRLTVV.

In DNA, the CDR3 is TGTGCCAGCAGCCAAGATCTTGGAGCTGGTCCGCAGGGGAACGAGCAGTACTTC. Translating gives CASSQDLGAGPQGNEQYF. This chain links TRBV14 with TRBJ2-7, with D possibly being TRBD1 (6 bases). This CDR3 comprises 18 residues. Trimming shortened V by 0 bases and J by 5 bases, and 23 bases separated the two germline ends. The germline gives CDR1 SGHDN, CDR2 FVKESK.

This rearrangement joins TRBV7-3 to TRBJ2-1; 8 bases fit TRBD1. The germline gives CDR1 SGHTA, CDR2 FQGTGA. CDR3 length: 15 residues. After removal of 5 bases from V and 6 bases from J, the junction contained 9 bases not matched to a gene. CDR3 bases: TGTGCCAGCAGCCCGACAGGGGCCGGGGGCAATGAGCAGTTCTTC. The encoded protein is CASSPTGAGGNEQFF.

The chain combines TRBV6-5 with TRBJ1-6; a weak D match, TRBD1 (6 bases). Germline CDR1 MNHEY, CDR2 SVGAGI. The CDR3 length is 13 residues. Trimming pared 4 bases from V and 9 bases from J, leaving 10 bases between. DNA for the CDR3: TGTGCCAGCAGTTCGGACAGAGGTTCACCCCTCCACTTT. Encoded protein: CASSSDRGSPLHF.

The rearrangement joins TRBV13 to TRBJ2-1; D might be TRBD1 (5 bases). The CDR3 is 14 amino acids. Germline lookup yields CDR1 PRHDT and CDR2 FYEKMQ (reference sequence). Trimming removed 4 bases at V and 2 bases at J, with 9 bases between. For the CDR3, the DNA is TGTGCCAGCAGCTGGCAGGGCACCTACAATGAGCAGTTCTTC. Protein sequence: CASSWQGTYNEQFF.

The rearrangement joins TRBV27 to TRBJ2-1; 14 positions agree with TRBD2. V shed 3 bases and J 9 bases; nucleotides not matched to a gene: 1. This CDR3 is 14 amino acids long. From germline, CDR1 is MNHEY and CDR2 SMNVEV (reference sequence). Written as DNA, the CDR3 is TGTGCCAGCAGTTTTGGACTAGCGGGGGGTGAGCAGTTCTTC. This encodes CASSFGLAGGEQFF.

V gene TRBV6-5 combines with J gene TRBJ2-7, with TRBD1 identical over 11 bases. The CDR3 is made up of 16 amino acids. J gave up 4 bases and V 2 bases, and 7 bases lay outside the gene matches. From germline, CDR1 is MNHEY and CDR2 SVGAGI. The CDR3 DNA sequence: TGTGCCAGCAGTTACAGCCCCGGGACAGGGGGATACGAGCAGTACTTC. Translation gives CASSYSPGTGGYEQYF.

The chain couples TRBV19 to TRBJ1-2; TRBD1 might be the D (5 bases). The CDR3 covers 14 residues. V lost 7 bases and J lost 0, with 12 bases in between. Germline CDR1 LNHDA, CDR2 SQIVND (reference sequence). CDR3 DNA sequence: TGTGCCAGTACCACAGGTATAGCTAACTATGGCTACACCTTC. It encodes CASTTGIANYGYTF.

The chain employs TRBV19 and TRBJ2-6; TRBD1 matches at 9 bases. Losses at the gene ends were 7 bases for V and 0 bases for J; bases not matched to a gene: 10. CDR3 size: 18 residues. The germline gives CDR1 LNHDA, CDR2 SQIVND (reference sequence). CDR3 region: CASTPLGTGTSGANVLTF. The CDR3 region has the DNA TGTGCCAGTACCCCACTGGGGACAGGGACCTCTGGGGCCAACGTCCTGACTTTC.

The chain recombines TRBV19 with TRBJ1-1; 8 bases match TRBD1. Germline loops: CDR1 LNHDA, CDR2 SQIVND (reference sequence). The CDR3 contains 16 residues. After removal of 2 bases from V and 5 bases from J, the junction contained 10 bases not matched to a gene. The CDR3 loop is CASSIRPGGARTEAFF. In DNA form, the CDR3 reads TGTGCCAGTAGTATAAGACCAGGGGGCGCAAGGACTGAAGCTTTCTTT.

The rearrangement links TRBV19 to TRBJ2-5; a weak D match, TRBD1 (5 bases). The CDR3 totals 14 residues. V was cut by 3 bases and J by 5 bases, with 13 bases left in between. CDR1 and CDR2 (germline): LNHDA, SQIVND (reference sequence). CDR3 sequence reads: CASSIHGAGETQYF. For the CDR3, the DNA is TGTGCCAGTAGTATTCATGGGGCCGGGGAGACCCAGTACTTC.

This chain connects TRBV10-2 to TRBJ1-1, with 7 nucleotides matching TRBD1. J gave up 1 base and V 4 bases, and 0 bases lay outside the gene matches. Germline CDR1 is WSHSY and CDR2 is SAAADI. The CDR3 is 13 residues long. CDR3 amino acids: CASSGQGNTEAFF. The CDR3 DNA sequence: TGCGCCAGCAGTGGACAGGGGAACACTGAAGCTTTCTTT.